This T cell receptor (beta chain) was found in a study of T cell responses to AZD1222 COVID-19 vaccine. Assay: immunoSEQ multiplex PCR; the TCRdb copy retains only in-frame clones and omits some. The data contain around 180,000 clones, more than 80% of them singletons. The clonotype comes from an adult in good health. Sequencing was performed on peripheral blood, taken on day 0 of AZD1222 vaccination.

CDR3 in amino acids: CASSPTGGFEAFF. CDR3 bases: TGTGCCAGCTCACCGACAGGGGGCTTTGAAGCTTTCTTT. This rearrangement joins TRBV27 to TRBJ1-1; TRBD1 aligns across 10 bases. This CDR3 has 13 amino acids. Looked up from germline, CDR1 is MNHEY and CDR2 is SMNVEV (reference sequence). Losses at the gene ends were 8 bases for V and 7 bases for J; bases not matched to a gene: 7.